This passage covers 24 T cell receptor beta chains from one sample sequenced in a study of OX40 agonist ivuxolimab in advanced cancers. Profiling relied on immunoSEQ multiplex PCR, and the TCRdb table lists in-frame clones only, not all of them. The sample yields around 70,000 clones, about four fifths seen once. The sequencing used CD4+ or CD8+ T cells sorted from blood, collected in a trial of the OX40 agonist ivuxolimab. The source is an adult with an advanced solid tumor such as melanoma, head and neck, liver or kidney cancer.

This clone was found a few times. This rearrangement joins TRBV28 to TRBJ1-5; possible D gene TRBD1, 5 bases. Trimming left V 2 bases short and J 4 bases short, with 9 bases between. This CDR3 region has 14 residues. Per germline, CDR1 MDHEN and CDR2 SYDVKM. The CDR3 coding sequence is TGTGCCAGCAGTTTAGGGGCAGGAAATCAGCCCCAGCATTTT. Amino acid sequence: CASSLGAGNQPQHF. The full variable domain, its missing parts supplied by reference TRBV28 and TRBJ1-5, is DVKVTQSSRYLVKRTGEKVFLECVQDMDHENMFWYRQDPGLGLRLIYFSYDVKMKEKGDIPEGYSVSREKKERFSLILESASTNQTSMYLCASSLGAGNQPQHFGDGTRLSIL.

V and J are TRBV5-1 and TRBJ2-2; D perhaps matches TRBD2 (6 bases). Germline assignment: CDR1 SGHRS and CDR2 YFSETQ. V was shortened by 4 bases and J by 0 bases, with 13 bases between the two germline ends. This CDR3 has 16 amino acids. The CDR3 DNA follows: TGCGCCAGCAGCCCCGTCGGGGGTTCGAACACCGGGGAGCTGTTTTTT. Translating it yields CASSPVGGSNTGELFF.

J is TRBJ2-7 and V is TRBV18; TRBD1 matches 8 bases. The CDR3 sequence is 15 residues long. Germline V gene sequence: CDR1 KGHSH, CDR2 LQKENI. J gave up 2 bases and V 2 bases, and 5 bases lay outside the gene matches. In DNA form, the CDR3 reads TGTGCCAGCTCACCAGCCGGGACAGGACCCTACGAGCAGTACTTC. Its translation: CASSPAGTGPYEQYF.

By share of the sample, this clone is medium-sized. V is TRBV6-5 and J is TRBJ2-7; unclear D gene. Germline values: CDR1 MNHEY, CDR2 SVGAGI. There are 14 residues in the CDR3. Trimming removed 2 bases from V and 4 bases from J, with 12 bases in between. CDR3 sequence: CASSYRRSSYEQYF. In DNA form, the CDR3 reads TGTGCCAGCAGTTACCGCCGGAGCAGTTACGAGCAGTACTTC.

The rearrangement joins TRBV2 to TRBJ1-4, with D maybe TRBD1 (5 bases). Trimming pared 4 bases from V and 8 bases from J, leaving 11 bases between. CDR1 is SNHLY and CDR2 is FYNNEI in the germline V gene. The CDR3 totals 13 residues. The CDR3 sequence: CASSGGREEKLFF. The CDR3 coding sequence is TGTGCCAGCAGTGGGGGACGGGAGGAAAAACTGTTTTTT.

The chain combines TRBV18 with TRBJ2-7, with 9 bases aligning to TRBD2. Looked up from germline, CDR1 is KGHSH and CDR2 is LQKENI. The CDR3 loop spans 16 amino acids. With 6 bases clipped from V and 4 bases from J, the junction kept 13 bases outside the gene matches. The CDR3 DNA reads TGTGCCAGCTCCCGAGGGACTAGCTCCCGACTATACGAGCAGTACTTC. It encodes CASSRGTSSRLYEQYF.

The V call is TRBV2, the J call TRBJ1-2; possibly TRBD1 for D (6 bases). The V gene lost 9 bases and the J gene lost 2 bases, with 13 bases spanning the gap. This CDR3 is 13 amino acids long. CDR1 and CDR2 from the germline V gene are SNHLY and FYNNEI. The CDR3 loop reads CARRQDSNYGYTF. The CDR3 nucleotides are TGTGCCAGGAGACAGGACTCCAACTATGGCTACACCTTC.

This chain uses TRBV5-4 with TRBJ2-7; 8 bases agree with TRBD2. J was trimmed by 3 bases and V by 5 bases; bases with no gene match: 7. The CDR3 is 14 residues long. CDR1 and CDR2 (germline): SGHNT, YYREEE (reference sequence). CDR3 amino acids: CASRSGLAGYEQYF. The DNA of the CDR3 is TGTGCCAGCAGGTCCGGGCTAGCGGGCTACGAGCAGTACTTC. The whole variable domain, remainder taken from reference TRBV5-4 and TRBJ2-7, is ETGVTQSPTHLIKTRGQQVTLRCSSQSGHNTVSWYQQALGQGPQFIFQYYREEENGRGNFPPRFSGLQFPNYSSELNVNALELDDSALYLCASRSGLAGYEQYFGPGTRLTVT.

The rearrangement links TRBV5-1 to TRBJ2-3; D may be TRBD1 or TRBD2 (6 bases each). The CDR3 runs to 15 residues. Looked up from germline, CDR1 is SGHRS and CDR2 is YFSETQ. V lost 2 bases and J lost 1, with 11 bases in between. The CDR3 DNA reads as TGCGCCAGCAGCTTCGGGGGCCCCCGCACAGATACGCAGTATTTT. This gives the protein CASSFGGPRTDTQYF.

J is TRBJ2-1 and V is TRBV7-6; weak D call: TRBD2 (5 bases). Trimming removed 1 base at V and 7 bases at J, with 17 bases between. Per the germline V gene, CDR1 is SGHVS and CDR2 is FNYEAQ. This CDR3 is 16 amino acids long. CDR3 DNA sequence: TGTGCCAGCAGCTTAGTAGTGGGAGTGGCCTGGAATGAGCAGTTCTTC. The encoded protein is CASSLVVGVAWNEQFF.

The chain is built from TRBV7-2 and TRBJ1-5; D may be TRBD1 (6 bases). The CDR3 has 14 amino acids. CDR1 is SGHTA, CDR2 FQGNSA, per germline. Between the trimmed V and J ends, which lost 5 bases and 7 bases, there was a span of 15 bases. The CDR3 is CASSEWGLGQPQHF. Written as DNA, the CDR3 is TGTGCCAGCAGCGAATGGGGGCTAGGGCAGCCCCAGCATTTT.

The V and J genes are TRBV14 and TRBJ1-4, with unresolved D. Looked up from germline, CDR1 is SGHDN and CDR2 is FVKESK. There are 13 residues in the CDR3. V was pared by 2 bases and J by 8 bases, with 9 bases between. This CDR3 is CASSQPLGEKLFF. DNA of the CDR3: TGTGCCAGCAGCCAACCCCTAGGGGAAAAACTGTTTTTT.

As DNA, the CDR3 is TGTGCCAGCAGCGGACGGATGAACACTGAAGCTTTCTTT. Translated: CASSGRMNTEAFF. The J gene is TRBJ1-1, the V gene TRBV7-2; no clear D. This CDR3 has 13 amino acids. The germline CDR1 and CDR2 sequences are SGHTA and FQGNSA. V was shortened by 5 bases and J by 0 bases, with 7 bases between the two germline ends. The whole variable domain, filled in from reference TRBV7-2 and TRBJ1-1, reads GAGVSQSPSNKVTEKGKDVELRCDPISGHTALYWYRQSLGQGLEFLIYFQGNSAPDKSGLPSDRFSAERTGGSVSTLTIQRTQQEDSAVYLCASSGRMNTEAFFGQGTRLTVV.

The rearrangement uses TRBV6-6 and TRBJ2-7, with a possible D match to TRBD1 (6 bases). V gave up 1 base and J gave up 2 bases, with 12 bases separating them. This CDR3 has 15 residues. Germline lookup yields CDR1 MNHNY and CDR2 SVGAGI (reference sequence). The CDR3 DNA follows: TGTGCCAGCAGTTACTTACAGGGATCGCCCTACGAGCAGTACGTC. This gives the protein CASSYLQGSPYEQYV.

Comment on this clone: The junction does not match germline at one end; this may be a read error. The rearrangement links TRBV5-4 to TRBJ2-5; the D is unclear. The germline CDR1 and CDR2 sequences are SGHNT and YYREEE (reference sequence). The CDR3 is made up of 14 amino acids. The CDR3: CASRLDQLQETQYF. The CDR3, as DNA: TGTGCCAGCAGATTGGATCAGCTCCAAGAGACCCAGTACTTC. Based on the CDR3 plus reference TRBV5-4 and TRBJ2-5, the full variable domain is ETGVTQSPTHLIKTRGQQVTLRCSSQSGHNTVSWYQQALGQGPQFIFQYYREEENGRGNFPPRFSGLQFPNYSSELNVNALELDDSALYLCASRLDQLQETQYFGPGTRLLVL.

This CDR3 reads CATSRDRGYNEQFF. CDR3 nucleotide sequence: TGTGCCACCAGCCGGGACAGGGGCTACAATGAGCAGTTCTTC. The chain has TRBV15 and TRBJ2-1, with 10 bases fitting TRBD1. CDR3 length: 14 amino acids. Germline CDR1 and CDR2: LNHNV and YYDKDF (reference sequence). V lost 5 bases and J lost 3; bases outside the gene matches: 1.

The rearrangement uses TRBV21-1 and TRBJ1-2; the DNA was not used to check the table's D call, TRBD1. TRBV21-1 is designated a pseudogene. The CDR3 spans 20 residues. CDR3 nucleotide sequence: TGTGCCAGCAGCAAATTAGGCAAAGTTTTGGACAGGGCAGCTAACTATGGCTACACCTTC. Protein sequence: CASSKLGKVLDRAANYGYTF.

V is TRBV4-1 and J is TRBJ2-1; unclear D gene. Trimming left V 3 bases short and J 8 bases short, with 14 bases between. From germline, CDR1 is MGHRA and CDR2 YSYEKL. The CDR3 spans 14 residues. CDR3 amino acids: CASSHEILRDEQFF. The CDR3 nucleotides are TGCGCCAGCAGCCACGAGATCCTACGGGATGAGCAGTTCTTC.

This clone has more than one count but fewer than ten. The V call is TRBV18, the J call TRBJ1-6, with D hard to call. Trimming cost V 1 base and J 7 bases, with 5 bases left between them. The CDR3 is 13 amino acids. Germline V gene lookup returns CDR1 KGHSH and CDR2 LQKENI. The CDR3 DNA reads as TGTGCCAGCTCACCACAGGCCAATTCACCCCTCCACTTT. Translating it yields CASSPQANSPLHF.

This rearrangement joins TRBV19 to TRBJ2-5, with 10 bases that match TRBD1. This CDR3 contains 15 residues. Germline assignment: CDR1 LNHDA and CDR2 SQIVND (reference sequence). The ends lost 5 bases at V and 0 bases at J; junction bases unmatched: 3. The CDR3 nucleotides read TGTGCCAGTAGTGCGGACAGGGGGTACCAAGAGACCCAGTACTTC. Translation gives CASSADRGYQETQYF.

This clone was counted between two and nine times. This sequence joins TRBV11-2 and TRBJ2-7; D is possibly TRBD1 (6 bases). Trimming removed 5 bases from V and 5 bases from J, with 13 bases in between. The length of the CDR3 is 13 residues. The germline CDR1 and CDR2 sequences are SGHAT and FQNNGV. The CDR3 loop reads CASSRTGNHEQYV. Written as DNA, the CDR3 is TGTGCCAGCAGCCGAACAGGGAACCACGAGCAGTACGTC.

This sequence joins TRBV6-1 and TRBJ2-1; D unclear. The V gene's germline CDR1 is MNHNS and CDR2 SASEGT. This CDR3 region has 14 residues. V lost 10 bases and J lost 0, with 13 bases in between. CDR3 nucleotides: TGTGCCACCTCGTTTCGGAGCTCCTACAATGAGCAGTTCTTC. Translating it yields CATSFRSSYNEQFF.

This chain connects TRBV19 to TRBJ2-3; D may be TRBD1 (5 bases). V was pared by 4 bases and J by 5 bases, with 13 bases between. CDR1 is LNHDA, CDR2 SQIVND, per germline (reference sequence). The CDR3 covers 14 residues. CDR3 DNA: TGTGCCAGTAGTACCCCTGAAAGGGGAGATACGCAGTATTTT. Translation: CASSTPERGDTQYF.

The chain employs TRBV6-1 and TRBJ2-7; no firm D call. The germline V and J ends were trimmed by 2 bases and 3 bases, with 8 bases remaining between them. The CDR3 has 13 residues. CDR1 and CDR2 (germline): MNHNS, SASEGT. Written as DNA, the CDR3 is TGTGCCAGCAGTGAACCCGAATACTACGAGCAGTACGTC. Amino acids: CASSEPEYYEQYV.